One T cell receptor (beta chain) is described in this entry. Its target is unknown. This CDR3 is built from 13 residues. V lost 7 bases to trimming and J lost 2 bases, with 9 bases between them. Germline CDR1 and CDR2: MNHNS and SASEGT. This specimen belongs to a study of T cells in Graves' hyperthyroidism and ophthalmopathy. Study observations and caveats: Median prediction lead before ophthalmopathy onset was 5 to 7 months with the model.

TCR beta CDR3 sequences were amplified from RNA transcripts. RT-PCR in the first round (using the HTBI primer set) targeted the TCR CDR3. TCRdb itself ran the multiplex PCR reads through MiXCR, one entry per CDR3 protein. The sample gives approximately 560,000 distinct CDR3 sequences, about a sixth of which show up once; around 7.3% is in the top ten. The study enrolled patients aged 18 to 65 with newly diagnosed hyperthyroidism of under 2 months' duration. Out of more than 8 ml of fresh peripheral blood came the PBMCs. This clonotype was obtained from a woman aged 25-40 years with Graves' hyperthyroidism. V usage is TRBV6-1 and J usage is TRBJ1-3; D remains ambiguous. The sequenced material came from blood. The CDR3: CASTRGAGNTIYF. In nucleotides, the CDR3 is TGTGCCAGCACCCGTGGGGCTGGAAACACCATATATTTT.